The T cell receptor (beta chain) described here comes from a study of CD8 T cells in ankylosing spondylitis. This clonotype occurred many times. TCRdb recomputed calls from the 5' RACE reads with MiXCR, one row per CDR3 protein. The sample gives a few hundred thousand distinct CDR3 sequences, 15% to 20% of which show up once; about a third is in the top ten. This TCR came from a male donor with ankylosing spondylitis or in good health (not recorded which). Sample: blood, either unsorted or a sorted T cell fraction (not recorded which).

CDR3 protein: CASILTYGTGGVETQYF. DNA of the CDR3: TGTGCCAGCATCCTCACTTACGGGACAGGCGGAGTGGAGACCCAGTACTTC. The chain couples TRBV6-2 or TRBV6-3 to TRBJ2-5; 8 nucleotides align to TRBD1. CDR1 MNHEY and CDR2 SVGEGT come from the germline V gene. Trimming removed 7 bases from V and 5 bases from J; junction bases left unmatched: 18. The CDR3 runs to 17 residues.